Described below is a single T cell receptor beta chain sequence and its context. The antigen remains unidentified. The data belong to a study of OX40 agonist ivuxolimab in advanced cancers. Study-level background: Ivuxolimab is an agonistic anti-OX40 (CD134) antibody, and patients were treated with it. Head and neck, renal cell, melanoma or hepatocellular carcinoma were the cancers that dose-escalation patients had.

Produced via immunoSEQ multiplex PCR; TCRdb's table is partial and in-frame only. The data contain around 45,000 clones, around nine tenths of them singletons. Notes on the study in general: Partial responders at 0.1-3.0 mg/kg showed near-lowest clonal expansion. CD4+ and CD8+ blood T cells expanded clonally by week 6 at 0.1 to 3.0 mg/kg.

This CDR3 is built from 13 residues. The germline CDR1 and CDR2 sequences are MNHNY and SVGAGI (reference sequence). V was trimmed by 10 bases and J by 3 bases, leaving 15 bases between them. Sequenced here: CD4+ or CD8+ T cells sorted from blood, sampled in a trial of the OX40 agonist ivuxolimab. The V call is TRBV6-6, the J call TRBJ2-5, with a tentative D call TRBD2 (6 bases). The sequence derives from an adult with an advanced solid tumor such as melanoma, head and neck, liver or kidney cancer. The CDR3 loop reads CATLRDLKETQYF. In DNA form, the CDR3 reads TGTGCCACCCTCAGGGACTTAAAAGAGACCCAGTACTTC.